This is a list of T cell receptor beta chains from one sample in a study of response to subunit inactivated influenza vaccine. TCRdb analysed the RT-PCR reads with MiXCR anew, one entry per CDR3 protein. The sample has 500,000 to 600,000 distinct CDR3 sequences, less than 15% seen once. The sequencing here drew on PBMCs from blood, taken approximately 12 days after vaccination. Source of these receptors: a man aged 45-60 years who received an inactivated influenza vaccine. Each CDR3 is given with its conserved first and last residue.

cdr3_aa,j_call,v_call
CASKLAGYNGELFF,TRBJ2-2,TRBV19
CASSQGSTPRGRTGELFF,TRBJ2-2,TRBV3-1
CASSQVGSGEQYF,TRBJ2-7,TRBV14
CASRPGGETEAFF,TRBJ1-1,TRBV6-2/TRBV6-3
CASTVDVRGAYGYTF,TRBJ1-2,TRBV12-3/TRBV12-4
CASSQGVRGRANQPQHF,TRBJ1-5,TRBV4-1
CASSVGPDTQYF,TRBJ2-3,TRBV5-1
CASSPGRGTGTDTQYF,TRBJ2-3,TRBV7-9
CASSHRYSGSGTDTQYF,TRBJ2-3,TRBV11-2
CASSWGGLLDEQYF,TRBJ2-7,TRBV7-2
CASSPLWTGKTEAFF,TRBJ1-1,TRBV4-2
CASSLVAASYNEQFF,TRBJ2-1,TRBV7-2
CASRIEGGAETQYF,TRBJ2-5,TRBV5-6
CASSINRSPNQPQHF,TRBJ1-5,TRBV19
CASSRGGLAGFSGANVLTF,TRBJ2-6,TRBV3-1
CASSVLNPRNIQYF,TRBJ2-4,TRBV9
CASLDRRNTEAFF,TRBJ1-1,TRBV2
CASSATGTGDEQYF,TRBJ2-7,TRBV5-4
CSVTAGLQFF,TRBJ2-1,TRBV29-1
CASSQVAGVTYEQYF,TRBJ2-7,TRBV4-3
CASSDGGQGYEQYF,TRBJ2-7,TRBV10-1
CSVMTIDRGGYEQYF,TRBJ2-7,TRBV29-1
CSARDFEGLGYEQYF,TRBJ2-7,TRBV20-1
CASSSGTGLRDTQYF,TRBJ2-3,TRBV7-9
CASRHRDRGNEKLFF,TRBJ1-4,TRBV12-3/TRBV12-4
CASSRAGRSYEQYF,TRBJ2-7,TRBV28
CSADRVDYGYTF,TRBJ1-2,TRBV20-1
CASSPSTVPWGQYF,TRBJ2-7,TRBV18
CASSYSRLGERNQPQHF,TRBJ1-5,TRBV6-5
CASSRGQAGGPPTDTQYF,TRBJ2-3,TRBV4-1
CAWSRAGTTEAFF,TRBJ1-1,TRBV30
CASSSGLSHKETQYF,TRBJ2-5,TRBV6-2/TRBV6-3
CSARGRGVPDTQYF,TRBJ2-3,TRBV20-1
CASTRGAGVLGDGYTF,TRBJ1-2,TRBV10-2
CCARPRTSESSTDTQYF,TRBJ2-3,TRBV20-1
CASSVTGTSNEQFF,TRBJ2-1,TRBV7-2
CASSVGTGYTDTQYF,TRBJ2-3,TRBV7-2
CTSSRQGNEQYF,TRBJ2-7,TRBV7-9